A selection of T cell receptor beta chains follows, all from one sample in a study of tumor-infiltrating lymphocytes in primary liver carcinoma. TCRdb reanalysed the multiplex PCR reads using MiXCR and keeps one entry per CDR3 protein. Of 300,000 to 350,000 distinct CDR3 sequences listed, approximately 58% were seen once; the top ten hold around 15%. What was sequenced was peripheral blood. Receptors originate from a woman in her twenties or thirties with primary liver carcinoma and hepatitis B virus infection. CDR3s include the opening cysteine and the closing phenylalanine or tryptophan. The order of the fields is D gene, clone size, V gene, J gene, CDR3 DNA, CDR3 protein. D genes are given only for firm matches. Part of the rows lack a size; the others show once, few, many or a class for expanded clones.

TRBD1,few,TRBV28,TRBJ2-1,TGTGCCAGCAGGGGCGCCGGACAGGGGGAGTTTTTC,CASRGAGQGEFF
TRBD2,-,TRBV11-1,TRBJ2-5,TGTGCCAGCCGTCTCAGCGGGGGGGAGGCCCAGTACTTC,CASRLSGGEAQYF
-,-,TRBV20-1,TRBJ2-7,TGCAGTGCTAGTGTGAACTCCTACGAGCAGTACTTC,CSASVNSYEQYF
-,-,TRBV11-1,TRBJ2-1,TGTGTCAGCAGTAAGAAGAATGAGCAGTTCTTC,CVSSKKNEQFF
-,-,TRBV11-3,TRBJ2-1,TGTGCCAGCGGCTCTCTTAGTGGGGCCGGTGAGCAGTTCTTC,CASGSLSGAGEQFF
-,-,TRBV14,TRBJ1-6,TGTGCCAGCAGCCAAAGCTTGGGTCCACCCCTCCACTTT,CASSQSLGPPLHF
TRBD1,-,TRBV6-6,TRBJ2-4,TGTGCCAGCAGTCCCGGACAGGGGAAGGCCAAAAACATTCAGTACTTC,CASSPGQGKAKNIQYF
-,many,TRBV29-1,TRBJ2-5,TGCAGCGTTAGGCAGGTCGCGGTCCAAGAGACCCAGTACTTC,CSVRQVAVQETQYF
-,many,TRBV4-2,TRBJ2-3,TGTGCCAGCAGCCAAGAACCCCTAGACACAGATACGCAGTATTTT,CASSQEPLDTDTQYF
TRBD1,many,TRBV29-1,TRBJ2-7,TGCAGCGCCCAGGGGGCCCGGGTCGAGCAGTACTTC,CSAQGARVEQYF
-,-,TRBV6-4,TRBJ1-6,TGTGCCAGCAGGGGCGACGGGGGATATAATTCACCCCTCCACTTT,CASRGDGGYNSPLHF
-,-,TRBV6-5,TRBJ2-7,TGTGCCAGCAGTCACAAAGCGGCTAGCTCCTACGAGCAGTACTTC,CASSHKAASSYEQYF
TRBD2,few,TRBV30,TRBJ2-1,TGTGCCTGGAGACTGGCGGGAGACGGGAGTGAGCAGTTCTTC,CAWRLAGDGSEQFF
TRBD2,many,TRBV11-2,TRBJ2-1,TGTGCCAGCAGCTACGGGACTAGCGGGTACAATGAGCAGTTCTTC,CASSYGTSGYNEQFF
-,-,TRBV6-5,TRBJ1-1,TGTGCCAGCAGTTACTCCCCCTTTGGGAACACTGAAGCTTTCTTT,CASSYSPFGNTEAFF